Following are 25 T cell receptor beta chains from one sample sequenced in a study of CD8 T cells in ankylosing spondylitis. These receptors have no known antigen. TCRdb processed the 5' RACE reads anew with MiXCR; each CDR3 protein has one entry. The table records fewer than 550,000 distinct CDR3 sequences, approximately 5.3% of them present only once. Points from the study as a whole: The study identified a TCR beta motif of several highly homologous variants that appeared characteristic of ankylosing spondylitis blood.

The sample taken for sequencing was blood, either unsorted or a sorted T cell fraction (not recorded which). The receptors shown here come from a male donor with ankylosing spondylitis.

This clonotype was counted ten times or more. V is TRBV6-5 and J is TRBJ1-1, with 7 bases lining up with TRBD1. After removal of 2 bases from V and 5 bases from J, the junction contained 8 bases not matched to a gene. The germline CDR1 and CDR2 sequences are MNHEY and SVGAGI. This CDR3 is built from 15 residues. This CDR3 reads CASSYRQQGRTEAFF. As DNA, the CDR3 is TGTGCCAGCAGTTACCGACAACAGGGGCGGACTGAAGCTTTCTTT.

The chain uses TRBV5-1 and TRBJ2-5; D possibly corresponds to TRBD2 (6 bases). The CDR3 is 14 amino acids. Germline CDR1 SGHRS, CDR2 YFSETQ. V shed 0 bases and J shed 5 bases, with 11 bases lying between them. CDR3 in DNA: TGCGCCAGCAGCTTGGGCGGGGCCGAGGAGACCCAGTACTTC. Protein sequence: CASSLGGAEETQYF. Using reference TRBV5-1 and TRBJ2-5 for the parts outside the CDR3, the full variable domain is KAGVTQTPRYLIKTRGQQVTLSCSPISGHRSVSWYQQTPGQGLQFLFEYFSETQRNKGNFPGRFSGRQFSNSRSEMNVSTLELGDSALYLCASSLGGAEETQYFGPGTRLLVL.

At least ten counts were recorded for this clonotype. V usage is TRBV5-1 and J usage is TRBJ1-3; D is uncertain. Germline V gene data show CDR1 as SGHRS and CDR2 as YFSETQ. The CDR3 runs 16 residues. V shed 2 bases and J shed 1 base, with 13 bases lying between them. The CDR3 reads CASSFGLPGSGNTIYF. The CDR3 DNA follows: TGCGCCAGCAGCTTTGGACTACCGGGGTCTGGAAACACCATATATTTT.

In this sample, this clonotype turned up a few times. V and J are TRBV2 and TRBJ2-1, with D tentatively TRBD2 (6 bases). The ends were cut back, 4 bases at V and 6 bases at J, with 16 bases in the middle. The length of the CDR3 is 15 residues. Germline assignment: CDR1 SNHLY and CDR2 FYNNEI. CDR3 nucleotide sequence: TGTGCCAGCAGTGGACAAGGGGAGGCGCGCAATGAGCAGTTCTTC. Translation gives CASSGQGEARNEQFF.

This clonotype was picked up many times. The V and J genes are TRBV15 and TRBJ2-5; tentative D call: TRBD2 (5 bases). The ends were cut back, 5 bases at V and 5 bases at J, with 15 bases in the middle. CDR1 is LNHNV, CDR2 YYDKDF, per germline (reference sequence). The CDR3 totals 14 residues. CDR3 DNA: TGTGCCACCAGCGAACGTTACCCGGGGGAGACCCAGTACTTC. Protein sequence: CATSERYPGETQYF.

The V call is TRBV2, the J call TRBJ1-5; D may be TRBD1 (5 bases). The germline V gene encodes CDR1 SNHLY and CDR2 FYNNEI. V was shortened by 7 bases and J by 4 bases, with 14 bases between the two germline ends. The CDR3 runs to 14 residues. The CDR3 nucleotides read TGTGCCAGCACTCGGGACCGAGGTAATCAGCCCCAGCATTTT. This sequence encodes CASTRDRGNQPQHF.

This clonotype was observed many times. The chain uses TRBV6-1 and TRBJ1-1; possible D gene TRBD1, 5 bases. This CDR3 is built from 13 residues. CDR1 is MNHNS, CDR2 SASEGT, per germline. V was clipped by 7 bases and J by 0 bases, with 9 bases between them. CDR3 bases: TGTGCCAGCAAACTAGGGGTGAACACTGAAGCTTTCTTT. Its protein product is CASKLGVNTEAFF.

A remark on this clonotype: This could be a read error, since a much larger clone is one nucleotide away. The final CDR3 position lacks the conserved phenylalanine or tryptophan, pointing to a likely read error. The DNA is left out, because the CDR3 cannot be placed on it with certainty; the CDR3 is given as TCRdb lists it. The rearrangement joins TRBV20-1 to TRBJ1-2; TRBD1, as called in the table, went unchecked against the DNA. The CDR3 totals 12 residues, both ends included. Germline CDR1 and CDR2: DFQATT and SNEGSKA (reference sequence). The CDR3 loop reads CSARVQTGTKTL.

This clonotype was seen only a few times. The CDR3 bases are TGTGCCAGCAGCTGGGGCGGGGGGAATGAGCACGAGCAGTACTTC. This translates into CASSWGGGNEHEQYF. This chain connects TRBV7-9 to TRBJ2-7, with TRBD2 identical over 8 bases. Unmatched junction bases numbered 10, after V lost 4 bases and J lost 5 bases. The CDR3 has 15 amino acids. CDR1 is SEHNR and CDR2 is FQNEAQ in the germline V gene (reference sequence). The full variable domain, with the rest looked up from reference TRBV7-9 and TRBJ2-7, is DTGVSQNPRHKITKRGQNVTFRCDPISEHNRLYWYRQTLGQGPEFLTYFQNEAQLEKSRLLSDRFSAERPKGSFSTLEIQRTEQGDSAMYLCASSWGGGNEHEQYFGPGTRLTVT.

The table lists this clonotype with many counts. The chain is built from TRBV6-5 and TRBJ2-1; D call uncertain. This CDR3 has 15 amino acids. Trimming stripped 2 bases from V and 0 bases from J, with 8 bases between. The germline CDR1 and CDR2 sequences are MNHEY and SVGAGI. The DNA for the CDR3 is TGTGCCAGCAGTTACACCAGCGTCTCCTACAATGAGCAGTTCTTC. Residues: CASSYTSVSYNEQFF.

The CDR3 region is CASSPLADTGELFF. The CDR3, as DNA: TGTGCCAGCTCACCTCTAGCCGACACCGGGGAGCTGTTTTTT. The chain has TRBV18 and TRBJ2-2; perhaps TRBD2 as D (5 bases). The CDR3 extends over 14 amino acids. V was clipped by 3 bases and J by 3 bases, with 8 bases between them. Germline values: CDR1 KGHSH, CDR2 LQKENI.

This clonotype was observed at least ten times. V usage is TRBV20-1 and J usage is TRBJ2-7, with 7 bases fitting TRBD1. This CDR3 has 12 residues. Per germline, CDR1 DFQATT and CDR2 SNEGSKA (reference sequence). The V gene end was trimmed by 3 bases and the J gene end by 3 bases; junction bases not matched to a gene: 2. The CDR3 loop is CSARNRGYEQYF. The CDR3 nucleotides are TGCAGTGCTAGGAACAGGGGCTACGAGCAGTACTTC.

In this sample, this clonotype turned up a few times. This rearrangement joins TRBV11-2 to TRBJ2-3; the D is unclear. V dropped 2 bases and J dropped 2 bases, with 11 bases sitting between them. This CDR3 comprises 15 residues. Germline CDR1 SGHAT, CDR2 FQNNGV. The CDR3 nucleotides read TGTGCCAGCAGCTTACCTCCGATCCCCACAGATACGCAGTATTTT. Amino acid sequence: CASSLPPIPTDTQYF.

This clonotype turned up a few times. The V gene is TRBV27, the J gene TRBJ2-3; 7 nucleotides match TRBD2. The trim removed 5 bases at V and 11 bases at J, leaving 7 bases unmatched. The CDR3 spans 12 residues. CDR1 is MNHEY, CDR2 SMNVEV, per germline (reference sequence). The CDR3 bases are TGTGCCAGCAGTCCCGGGACTAACAGGCAGTATTTT. Translation: CASSPGTNRQYF.

This clonotype was seen only a few times. This chain links TRBV12-5 with TRBJ2-3; D may be TRBD2 (5 bases). Germline-derived CDR1 and CDR2 are LGHNT and FRNRAP. The CDR3 contains 13 residues. The V gene lost 3 bases and the J gene lost 2 bases, with 6 bases spanning the gap. This CDR3 reads CASGFGDTDTQYF. As DNA, the CDR3 is TGTGCTAGTGGTTTCGGGGACACAGATACGCAGTATTTT. Full variable domain (missing parts from reference TRBV12-5 and TRBJ2-3): DARVTQTPRHKVTEMGQEVTMRCQPILGHNTVFWYRQTMMQGLELLAYFRNRAPLDDSGMPKDRFSAEMPDATLATLKIQPSEPRDSAVYFCASGFGDTDTQYFGPGTRLTVL.

This clonotype was observed at least ten times. This chain links TRBV5-1 with TRBJ1-2; 7 bases are shared with TRBD1. The V and J ends lost 4 bases and 5 bases, in that order; junction bases with no gene match: 8. The CDR3 length is 14 residues. Germline CDR1 is SGHRS and CDR2 is YFSETQ. The CDR3 loop reads CASSNRQGGYGYTF. The CDR3, as DNA: TGCGCCAGCAGCAACCGACAGGGAGGTTATGGCTACACCTTC.

In this sample, this clonotype turned up many times. The V call is TRBV12-3 or TRBV12-4, the J call TRBJ2-1; 8 bases line up with TRBD2. Losses at the gene ends were 6 bases for V and 3 bases for J; bases not matched to a gene: 10. The CDR3 extends over 16 amino acids. CDR3 nucleotide sequence: TGTGCCAGCAGCCAGCCATGGGGACTAGGCTACAATGAGCAGTTCTTC. This gives the protein CASSQPWGLGYNEQFF.

The chain employs TRBV7-2 and TRBJ2-1; 7 bases fit TRBD2. The trim removed 3 bases at V and 5 bases at J, leaving 4 bases unmatched. Germline loops: CDR1 SGHTA, CDR2 FQGNSA. The CDR3 loop spans 14 amino acids. The CDR3 protein is CASSLASGNNEQFF. The CDR3 region has the DNA TGTGCCAGCAGCTTGGCTAGCGGTAACAATGAGCAGTTCTTC.

This clonotype was counted ten times or more. The J gene is TRBJ2-5, the V gene TRBV20-1; 7 bases are a match to TRBD2. In germline, CDR1 is DFQATT, CDR2 SNEGSKA (reference sequence). Trimming at V came to 2 bases and at J to 5 bases, leaving 5 bases not matched to a gene. This CDR3 region has 13 residues. CDR3 nucleotides: TGCAGTGCTAGACGACTAGCCCCCGAGACCCAGTACTTC. This sequence encodes CSARRLAPETQYF.

This clonotype has a count of ten or more. This chain connects TRBV20-1 to TRBJ2-7; D unclear. CDR3 length: 13 amino acids. Germline values: CDR1 DFQATT, CDR2 SNEGSKA (reference sequence). Trimming took 3 bases from V and 7 from J, leaving 16 bases between them. The CDR3 DNA reads TGCAGTGCTAGCAACTATCGAAGGTTGGAGCAGTACTTC. Translated: CSASNYRRLEQYF.

The chain links TRBV10-2 to TRBJ2-4; a possible D gene is TRBD2 (6 bases). Looked up from germline, CDR1 is WSHSY and CDR2 is SAAADI. Trimming removed 11 bases at V and 4 bases at J, with 15 bases between. The CDR3 runs 13 residues. The CDR3 reads CAAWGSGKNIQYF. DNA for the CDR3: TGCGCCGCCTGGGGGAGCGGGAAAAACATTCAGTACTTC.

In this sample, this clonotype turned up a few times. The chain combines TRBV21-1 with TRBJ2-1; the tabulated D call, TRBD1, remains unverified against the DNA. TRBV21-1 is recorded as a pseudogene. This CDR3 is built from 13 residues. The CDR3 DNA is TGTGCCAGCAGCATTCAAAGGGTAACCCCCCGGATCTTC. Translating it yields CASSIQRVTPRIF.

In this sample, this clonotype turned up many times. The rearrangement links TRBV12-3 or TRBV12-4 to TRBJ1-6, with 7 positions matching TRBD1. The length of the CDR3 is 14 residues. Trimming took 6 bases from V and 5 from J; bases not matched to a gene: 4. The CDR3 bases are TGTGCCAGCAGCCGGGACAGAGATAATTCACCCCTCCACTTT. It is translated as CASSRDRDNSPLHF.

This clonotype was picked up a small number of times. The rearrangement links TRBV20-1 to TRBJ2-7; 7 bases match TRBD2. The germline V gene encodes CDR1 DFQATT and CDR2 SNEGSKA (reference sequence). This CDR3 comprises 17 residues. The V gene end was trimmed by 0 bases and the J gene end by 3 bases; junction bases not matched to a gene: 14. The CDR3 region is CSARDGRDQRDFYEQYF. The DNA for the CDR3 is TGCAGTGCTAGAGATGGGAGAGACCAGCGGGATTTCTACGAGCAGTACTTC.

In its sample, this clonotype was seen many times. The CDR3 is CASSDVDWAQYF. The CDR3 DNA is TGTGCCAGCAGCGACGTGGATTGGGCGCAGTATTTT. The chain uses TRBV9 and TRBJ2-3; the D is unclear. The CDR3 covers 12 residues. CDR1 and CDR2 (germline): SGDLS, YYNGEE. V lost 3 bases, J lost 10 bases, and 12 bases lay in between.